This TCR beta chain was recorded in a study of shared clonotypes between healthy human individuals (dated by TCRdb to between 2020 and 2021). With regard to the full study: The cohort included a few men and a couple of women between 18 and 49 years of age. Per donor, three plates each were used for CD4 naive and CD4 memory, two for CD8 naive, and one for CD8 memory. The study deeply sequenced blood TCR repertoires of five healthy adults to estimate repertoire size and the extent of clonotype sharing between individuals. Libraries were prepared and TCR repertoires were sequenced by different laboratories using diverse techniques, in order to increase sequencing depth and limit assay-specific biases. Leukapheresis yielded between about 0.94 and 10 billion PBMCs per donor. Points the paper makes about the study in general: Only blood was sampled, and tissue TCR repertoires likely differ from those in blood. Naive subsets generally had larger estimated clonotype richness than memory subsets did. Rarefaction of sorted-subset datasets indicated incomplete sequencing despite the large sequencing depth. Compared with non-shared clonotypes, the clonotypes found in all four sorted-subset donors had higher generation probabilities. Based on pairwise subsampling, the degree of clonotype sharing among donors was expected to be affected by sequencing depth. Sharing across several donors was observed for roughly 5% of naive CD4, over 3% of naive CD8, about 2.3% of memory CD4, and 0.4% of memory CD8 clonotypes. Because the study included only a small number of donors, the genetic and exposure-history diversity represented was limited.

Using the deep immunoSEQ assay, multiplex PCR amplified TCR CDR3 regions from genomic DNA. Extracted genomic DNA from each cell subset was distributed evenly across all wells of several immunoSEQ 96-well plates, and each plate was treated as a replicate. For sorted subsets, roughly 200 ng of genomic DNA, equivalent to about 30,000 T cell genomes, went into each replicate PCR. Purified libraries were quantified with a Qubit 3.0 fluorometer, sized on a Bioanalyzer 2100, and re-quantified with the KAPA Library Quantification kit. Each immunoSEQ 96-well plate was sequenced on its own single-read 150-cycle Illumina NextSeq 550 flow cell. Processing in the source paper ran as follows. Because the immunoSEQ output held only junctional sequences and lacked quality scores, the filtering could not match the filtering applied to full-length reads. To assign V/J genes and CDR3, sequences were annotated using PyIR, a Python wrapper for IgBLAST v1.9, with IMGT germline references. Reads with weak V/J assignments (E-value above 1e-6), missing CDR3, stop codons, out-of-frame junctions, or ambiguous translated residues were removed. A V3J clonotype was defined by an identical inferred V gene, J gene, and CDR3 amino acid sequence. The percentage overlap between two repertoires was calculated by dividing the number of shared unique clonotypes by the size of the smaller repertoire. Richness of each repertoire was evaluated using RTK rarefaction, the Chao1 estimator, and Recon v2.1 estimates of unobserved clonotypes. OLGA was used to compute generation probabilities for all TCRbeta clonotypes that the gDNA method yielded from a handful of donors. TCRdb stores this immuneACCESS table with in-frame sequences only. Part of the clones is absent; in the studies checked, under half of the shortfall reflects unresolved V genes, and no reason is known for the rest. The DNA gave D and trimming, while V, J and clone size come from that table. Within this sample are 1,500,000 or so clones, with 98% to 99% of them counted one time only. Jointly, the top ten make up 0.3% to 0.45% of the sample.

Donors were healthy HIV-negative adults with no recently reported acute infections or vaccinations. All donors were Caucasian adults living in Nashville, Tennessee, USA. CD4+ T cells were enriched by magnetic negative selection; naive cells were then positively selected on CD45RA, and the negative fraction formed the memory subset. Blood was collected by leukapheresis, and PBMCs were isolated by Ficoll-Histopaque density gradient centrifugation and then cryopreserved in liquid nitrogen vapor phase. Analytical flow cytometry was used to check the purity and quantity of every magnetically sorted T cell population. Genomic DNA was isolated from every sorted fraction and measured by UV absorbance on a Nanodrop 2000c. The germline ends are 14 bases apart after V is trimmed by 5 bases and J by 3 bases. The germline V gene yields SQVTM for CDR1 and ANQGSEA for CDR2. The CDR3 runs 13 residues from the cysteine to the phenylalanine. Only CDR3 DNA remains: 39 bases, in frame from the first base.

In the case of this clone: Its antigen remains undetermined. No much larger clonotype is one base removed from it; base qualities were not supplied.

Recombination linked TRBV29-1 to TRBJ2-7; the D segment could be TRBD1, given 6 matching bases. Sample: naive CD4+ T cells sorted from blood. The sample's cell subset or site label, in plain terms: CD45RA+ positively selected. This TCR came from a young man in good health. Here is the DNA: TGCAGCGTTTTGAGCAGGGGTGACTACGAGCAGTACTTC. Translated, this is CSVLSRGDYEQYF.